Each of the 27 T cell receptor beta chains below was sequenced from the same sample in a study of T cells in tumors after PD-1 blockade. Profiled with immunoSEQ multiplex PCR; TCRdb holds only in-frame clones, not every one. The table has several thousand clones, around 62% seen once. This specimen was tumor tissue, taken after anti-PD-1 treatment. The origin of the receptors is a human donor with cutaneous squamous cell carcinoma.

This sequence joins TRBV28 and TRBJ1-6, with D tentatively TRBD1 (5 bases). The CDR3 consists of 16 residues. The germline gives CDR1 MDHEN, CDR2 SYDVKM. The V end was cut by 3 bases, the J end by 1 base, with 10 bases between. The CDR3 is CASSLLRGSYNSPLHF. CDR3 coding DNA: TGTGCCAGCAGTTTGTTGAGGGGTTCCTATAATTCACCCCTCCACTTT.

The chain links TRBV5-6 to TRBJ1-5, with D perhaps TRBD1 (5 bases). The germline gives CDR1 SGHDT, CDR2 YYEEEE. CDR3 length: 16 residues. Trimming pared 4 bases from V and 0 bases from J, leaving 14 bases between. In DNA, the CDR3 is TGTGCCAGCAGCGCGGGACCCCCGTATAGCAATCAGCCCCAGCATTTT. Its translation is CASSAGPPYSNQPQHF.

The sample holds one count of this clone. The J gene is TRBJ2-7, the V gene TRBV5-5; D call uncertain. The germline V and J ends were trimmed by 4 bases and 0 bases, with 14 bases remaining between them. Germline V gene sequence: CDR1 SGHKS, CDR2 YYEKEE (reference sequence). The CDR3 consists of 15 residues. CDR3 region: CASSPGLRSSYEQYF. For the CDR3, the DNA is TGTGCCAGCAGCCCAGGTCTTCGGAGCTCCTACGAGCAGTACTTC.

Comments on this clone: The same CDR3 is also encoded by other DNA sequences in this sample. This chain uses TRBV7-9 with TRBJ1-2; D gene uncertain. The germline V gene has CDR1 SEHNR and CDR2 FQNEAQ (reference sequence). The V gene lost 5 bases and the J gene lost 4 bases, with 5 bases spanning the gap. The CDR3 is 11 amino acids. The CDR3 spells CASSRAYGYTF. In nucleotides, the CDR3 is TGTGCCAGCAGCCGTGCCTATGGCTACACCTTC.

CDR3 region: CASSLGQGPDTQYF. In nucleotides, the CDR3 is TGTGCCAGCAGCTTGGGACAGGGTCCAGATACGCAGTATTTT. The V call is TRBV5-4, the J call TRBJ2-3; TRBD1 matches at 7 bases. The CDR3 has 14 amino acids. Losses at the gene ends were 0 bases for V and 4 bases for J; bases not matched to a gene: 2. The V gene's germline CDR1 is SGHNT and CDR2 YYREEE (reference sequence).

The chain joins TRBV10-3 to TRBJ1-1; D remains unclear. Germline CDR1 is ENHRY and CDR2 is SYGVKD. V lost 2 bases, J lost 1 base, and 8 bases lay in between. The CDR3 contains 14 residues. CDR3 DNA sequence: TGTGCCATCAGTGAGGTGGTCGGGAACACTGAAGCTTTCTTT. Translated: CAISEVVGNTEAFF.

By share, this clone counts as large. The chain uses TRBV14 and TRBJ1-6, with D maybe TRBD1 (6 bases). V was shortened by 0 bases and J by 6 bases, with 9 bases between the two germline ends. The CDR3 contains 15 residues. From germline, CDR1 is SGHDN and CDR2 FVKESK. The CDR3 coding sequence is TGTGCCAGCAGCCAAGAAGGGGGTATTAATTCACCCCTCCACTTT. Protein: CASSQEGGINSPLHF.

The chain employs TRBV7-9 and TRBJ1-2; D not resolved. CDR3 length: 12 amino acids. Germline values: CDR1 SEHNR, CDR2 FQNEAQ (reference sequence). Deletions cut 1 base from V and 5 bases from J, with 5 bases between. The chain's CDR3 is CASSLVRYGYTF. DNA for the CDR3: TGTGCCAGCAGCTTAGTTCGTTATGGCTACACCTTC.

This clone was counted only a few times. The rearrangement joins TRBV6-1 to TRBJ1-6; TRBD1 agrees at 9 bases. The CDR3 is made up of 16 amino acids. With V trimmed by 0 bases and J by 8 bases, 5 bases remained unmatched. Germline V lookup: CDR1 MNHNS, CDR2 SASEGT. The CDR3 spells CASSEAPGQGYSPLHF. As DNA, the CDR3 is TGTGCCAGCAGTGAAGCACCGGGACAGGGATATTCACCCCTCCACTTT.

This clone was found a few times. This chain joins TRBV2 and TRBJ1-2, with a tentative D call TRBD1 (5 bases). Per germline, CDR1 SNHLY and CDR2 FYNNEI. There are 10 residues in the CDR3. V lost 11 bases and J 6 bases, leaving 10 bases between the germline ends. Here the CDR3 reads CAVGQDGYTF. The CDR3 DNA follows: TGTGCCGTGGGGCAGGATGGCTACACCTTC.

J is TRBJ1-4 and V is TRBV6-1; a weak D match, TRBD1 (5 bases). The CDR3 has 18 amino acids. Germline assignment: CDR1 MNHNS and CDR2 SASEGT. With 0 bases removed from V and 0 bases from J, the gap between germline ends came to 14 bases. For the CDR3, the DNA is TGTGCCAGCAGTGAAGCAGTTAGGGGTTTTGCAACTAATGAAAAACTGTTTTTT. Its translation is CASSEAVRGFATNEKLFF.

The chain combines TRBV7-8 with TRBJ1-2; 12 bases line up with TRBD1. V lost 2 bases to trimming and J lost 8 bases; unmatched junction nucleotides: 6. The V gene's germline CDR1 is SGHVS and CDR2 FQNEAQ. This CDR3 has 15 residues. The CDR3 loop is CASSLWDRGRAGYTF. As DNA, the CDR3 is TGTGCCAGCAGCTTATGGGACAGGGGGCGCGCCGGCTACACCTTC.

The chain joins TRBV7-9 to TRBJ2-7, with D uncertain. Germline lookup yields CDR1 SEHNR and CDR2 FQNEAQ (reference sequence). Trimming took off 0 bases at V and 2 bases at J, with 8 bases between the two ends. The CDR3 totals 14 residues. The CDR3 here is CASSLAHIPYEQYF. The CDR3 nucleotides read TGTGCCAGCAGCTTAGCGCACATCCCCTACGAGCAGTACTTC.

This clone was counted only a few times. The chain couples TRBV24-1 to TRBJ1-1; TRBD1 matches at 8 bases. CDR1 is KGHDR and CDR2 is SFDVKD in the germline V gene. The CDR3 loop spans 15 amino acids. J was trimmed by 1 base and V by 5 bases; bases with no gene match: 5. The DNA for the CDR3 is TGTGCCACCAGTGGGACAGGGAATCGGAACACTGAAGCTTTCTTT. Its protein product is CATSGTGNRNTEAFF.

The chain links TRBV5-1 to TRBJ2-3, with TRBD2 identical over 7 bases. With V trimmed by 3 bases and J by 2 bases, 3 bases remained unmatched. The CDR3 runs 14 residues. Per the germline V gene, CDR1 is SGHRS and CDR2 is YFSETQ. This chain's CDR3 is CASSSGGYTDTQYF. Written as DNA, the CDR3 is TGCGCCAGCAGCTCGGGGGGTTACACAGATACGCAGTATTTT.

This clone was counted only a few times. This chain links TRBV2 with TRBJ2-5; D might be TRBD1 or TRBD2, each matching 5 bases. Trimming shortened V by 7 bases and J by 2 bases, and 20 bases separated the two germline ends. The CDR3 extends over 16 amino acids. The germline V gene encodes CDR1 SNHLY and CDR2 FYNNEI. The CDR3 here is CASTLPLTWGQETQYF. CDR3 DNA sequence: TGTGCCAGCACCCTCCCATTGACCTGGGGGCAAGAGACCCAGTACTTC.

This clone was observed a handful of times. The chain recombines TRBV19 with TRBJ1-5; 10 nucleotides match TRBD1. The CDR3 is 17 amino acids. Germline CDR1 and CDR2: LNHDA and SQIVND (reference sequence). After removal of 5 bases from V and 1 base from J, the junction contained 8 bases not matched to a gene. The CDR3 nucleotides are TGTGCCAGTAGTCAGGGACAGGGGCTTGTAAGCAATCAGCCCCAGCATTTT. Protein product: CASSQGQGLVSNQPQHF. The whole variable domain, filled in from reference TRBV19 and TRBJ1-5, reads DGGITQSPKYLFRKEGQNVTLSCEQNLNHDAMYWYRQDPGQGLRLIYYSQIVNDFQKGDIAEGYSVSREKKESFPLTVTSAQKNPTAFYLCASSQGQGLVSNQPQHFGDGTRLSIL.

This clone has only one observation. The chain recombines TRBV2 with TRBJ1-1; D perhaps matches TRBD1 (5 bases). Trimming left V 6 bases short and J 4 bases short, with 24 bases between. Germline V gene lookup returns CDR1 SNHLY and CDR2 FYNNEI. There are 17 residues in the CDR3. In DNA, the CDR3 is TGTGCCAGCAGAGTGGGACTTCGGCTGATCGAGGTCACTGAAGCTTTCTTT. Its translation is CASRVGLRLIEVTEAFF.

This chain links TRBV7-9 with TRBJ2-4, with 13 bases identical to TRBD2. This CDR3 spans 15 amino acids. The V and J ends lost 5 bases and 8 bases, in that order; junction bases with no gene match: 6. Germline CDR1 is SEHNR and CDR2 is FQNEAQ (reference sequence). The CDR3 coding sequence is TGTGCCAGCAGCCCCGGACTAGCGGGGGACGACATTCAGTACTTC. It is translated as CASSPGLAGDDIQYF.

A single count supports this clone. DNA for the CDR3: TGTGCCAGCAGTTATGGTCAGGGGATTTCACCCCTCCACTTT. It encodes CASSYGQGISPLHF. V usage is TRBV6-2 or TRBV6-3 and J usage is TRBJ1-6, with TRBD1 as a possible D gene (6 bases). V lost 3 bases, J lost 9 bases, and 12 bases lay in between. This CDR3 spans 14 amino acids. Germline V lookup: CDR1 MNHEY, CDR2 SVGEGT.

As DNA, the CDR3 is TGTGCCAGCAGTTTATCGGGACTAGCGGGGGGTACCGGGGAGCTGTTTTTT. Translating gives CASSLSGLAGGTGELFF. The V gene is TRBV27, the J gene TRBJ2-2, with 15 nucleotides matching TRBD2. From germline, CDR1 is MNHEY and CDR2 SMNVEV (reference sequence). This CDR3 region has 17 residues. V lost 0 bases to trimming and J lost 5 bases; unmatched junction nucleotides: 1.

The chain carries TRBV15 and TRBJ1-2; tentatively, D is TRBD1 (5 bases). Trimming cost V 0 bases and J 4 bases, with 12 bases left between them. The CDR3 consists of 15 residues. The germline gives CDR1 LNHNV, CDR2 YYDKDF (reference sequence). DNA of the CDR3: TGTGCCACCAGCAGAGATAGAATCGGGGGCTATGGCTACACCTTC. This codes for CATSRDRIGGYGYTF.

This clone showed up just once. The chain combines TRBV7-9 with TRBJ2-5; D is possibly TRBD1 (7 bases). The CDR3 is 15 amino acids. Germline lookup yields CDR1 SEHNR and CDR2 FQNEAQ (reference sequence). V lost 5 bases to trimming and J lost 2 bases, with 15 bases between them. This chain's CDR3 is CASSPPTGRQETQYF. For the CDR3, the DNA is TGTGCCAGCAGCCCCCCGACAGGGAGGCAAGAGACCCAGTACTTC. Using reference TRBV7-9 and TRBJ2-5 for the parts outside the CDR3, the full variable domain is DTGVSQNPRHKITKRGQNVTFRCDPISEHNRLYWYRQTLGQGPEFLTYFQNEAQLEKSRLLSDRFSAERPKGSFSTLEIQRTEQGDSAMYLCASSPPTGRQETQYFGPGTRLLVL.

The chain uses TRBV5-4 and TRBJ1-2, with 8 bases lining up with TRBD1. V shed 1 base and J 5 bases; nucleotides not matched to a gene: 4. The CDR3 runs 14 residues. CDR1 is SGHNT, CDR2 YYREEE, per germline (reference sequence). CDR3 residues: CASSLQGAGYGYTF. CDR3 nucleotide sequence: TGTGCCAGCAGCTTGCAGGGGGCAGGGTATGGCTACACCTTC.

The chain joins TRBV6-5 to TRBJ2-7, with unresolved D. Germline CDR1 MNHEY, CDR2 SVGAGI. The V gene lost 5 bases and the J gene lost 2 bases, with 10 bases spanning the gap. The CDR3 totals 13 residues. CDR3 sequence (DNA): TGTGCCAGCAGTCCGACGGAAACCTACGAGCAGTACTTC. This sequence encodes CASSPTETYEQYF.

This clone has only one observation. The rearrangement joins TRBV29-1 to TRBJ1-1; 7 positions agree with TRBD1. The CDR3 covers 12 residues. Germline CDR1 is SQVTM and CDR2 is ANQGSEA. The J segment lost 4 bases and the V segment lost 4 bases, leaving 3 bases of the junction unmatched. The CDR3 nucleotides read TGCAGCGTTGGACAGGGAGGCACTGAAGCTTTCTTT. Its protein is CSVGQGGTEAFF.

The gene calls are TRBV19 and TRBJ1-2; D might be TRBD1 (5 bases). CDR3 length equals 15 residues. V lost 3 bases and J lost 4, with 15 bases in between. Germline assignment: CDR1 LNHDA and CDR2 SQIVND (reference sequence). The CDR3 DNA follows: TGTGCCAGTAGTATTCAGGCAGGGTTGGCCTATGGCTACACCTTC. Translating it yields CASSIQAGLAYGYTF.